Here is one T cell receptor (beta chain) with its context. The antigen is undetermined. These data come from a study of T cells after yellow fever vaccination. Findings and caveats of the study: Overall, a small share of clonotypes was seen in both CD4 and CD8 compartments. Post-booster samples contained most primary-vaccination clones (about 96% CD4, around 90% CD8).

The V end lost 5 bases, the J end lost 5 bases, and 21 bases lay between the germline ends. The CDR3 extends over 16 amino acids. Germline CDR1 SGHVS, CDR2 FNYEAQ. TCR cDNA was made by 5'RACE template switching, adding a universal primer site and UMIs. TCRdb itself ran the 5' RACE reads through MiXCR, one entry per CDR3 protein. The data show 300,000 to 400,000 distinct CDR3 sequences, with about an eighth seen just once and 2.5% to 4% held by the top ten. This clonotype was obtained from a man aged 18 to 30 who received the YFV17D yellow fever vaccine. The sequencing here drew on CD4+ T cells sorted from PBMCs, taken 15 days after the yellow fever booster vaccination. This chain connects TRBV7-6 to TRBJ2-5; a possible D gene is TRBD2 (5 bases). CDR3 region: CASSNSGFSPLETQYF. As DNA, the CDR3 is TGTGCCAGCAGCAACTCGGGGTTCAGTCCCCTGGAGACCCAGTACTTC.